The entry that follows covers one T cell receptor (beta chain) sequence. Its cognate antigen is unknown. The same CDR3 is also encoded by other DNA sequences in this sample. The record originates from a study of radiotherapy plus CTLA-4 blockade in lung cancer. Study as a whole: An objective response was seen in 15% to 20% of patients, and disease control in about 31%. Findings and limits, study-wide: Clones derived from tumor TCRs expanded in blood after radiotherapy plus ipilimumab.

The repertoire was sequenced with immunoSEQ multiplex PCR; TCRdb's copy has only in-frame clones and lacks some. Counted here are roughly 120,000 clones, roughly 77% occurring once; the ten biggest clones make up roughly 3.1%. Losses at the gene ends were 0 bases for V and 6 bases for J; bases not matched to a gene: 12. The CDR3 has 19 residues. Per the germline V gene, CDR1 is SGDLS and CDR2 is YYNGEE. Patients with chemo-refractory metastatic non-small-cell lung cancer received focal radiation plus CTLA-4 blockade with ipilimumab. The starting material was peripheral blood, obtained from a patient treated with radiotherapy plus ipilimumab. The chain joins TRBV9 to TRBJ2-2, with 12 bases that match TRBD2. The sequence was collected from a human donor with non-small cell lung cancer that progressed on radiotherapy plus ipilimumab. Some clones in this sample may be carry-over from other donors' samples. The CDR3 spells CASSVGPSGGAGFSGELFF. CDR3 DNA sequence: TGTGCCAGCAGCGTAGGTCCTAGCGGGGGGGCCGGTTTCTCCGGGGAGCTGTTTTTT.